The 22 T cell receptor beta chains below come from one sample, sequenced in a study of T-cell reconstitution after alpha-beta-depleted transplantation in children. It was with unique molecular identifiers that the TCRbeta library was prepared. TCRdb analysed the PCR reads with MiXCR anew, one entry per CDR3 protein. The sample lists about 72,000 distinct CDR3 sequences, about 6.7% seen once, with approximately 2.4% in the top ten. The input for sequencing was PBMCs from the stem cell graft donor, taken from the stem cell graft. The source of these receptors is a human donor who donated a stem cell graft to a child with acute lymphoblastic leukemia.

This clonotype occurred many times. The chain joins TRBV2 to TRBJ1-1, with a tentative D call TRBD1 (6 bases). Germline CDR1 reads SNHLY; CDR2 reads FYNNEI. CDR3 size: 14 residues. Trimming took 3 bases from V and 4 from J, leaving 12 bases between them. CDR3 nucleotides: TGTGCCAGCAGTGATAGGGGGGGGGGCACTGAAGCTTTCTTT. Encoded protein: CASSDRGGGTEAFF.

The sample holds many counts of this clonotype. This chain uses TRBV6-2 or TRBV6-3 with TRBJ2-1, with D possibly called TRBD1 or TRBD2 (5 bases each). The germline V gene has CDR1 MNHEY and CDR2 SVGEGT. With 5 bases removed from V and 6 bases from J, the gap between germline ends came to 17 bases. The CDR3 has 15 amino acids. DNA for the CDR3: TGTGCCAGCAGTCTCCCCGGGACGCTCCTCAATGAGCAGTTCTTC. This sequence encodes CASSLPGTLLNEQFF.

This clonotype was detected ten times or more. The rearrangement uses TRBV28 and TRBJ2-5, with TRBD2 identical over 8 bases. From germline, CDR1 is MDHEN and CDR2 SYDVKM. CDR3 length equals 16 residues. The V segment lost 2 bases and the J segment 2 bases; nucleotides outside the gene matches: 7. CDR3 loop: CASSLPRGGSQETQYF. Written as DNA, the CDR3 is TGTGCCAGCAGTTTACCCCGGGGGGGTTCTCAAGAGACCCAGTACTTC.

This clonotype has at least ten counts. This chain uses TRBV6-1 with TRBJ1-1; D is uncertain. The CDR3 spans 14 residues. The germline V gene encodes CDR1 MNHNS and CDR2 SASEGT. V was shortened by 3 bases and J by 1 base, with 9 bases between the two germline ends. The CDR3 DNA sequence: TGTGCCAGCAGTGATACTATGGCGAACACTGAAGCTTTCTTT. Translating it yields CASSDTMANTEAFF.

A few counts support this clonotype. V is TRBV6-1 and J is TRBJ2-7, with D perhaps matching TRBD2 (5 bases). Trimming left V 7 bases short and J 3 bases short, with 10 bases between. This CDR3 spans 12 amino acids. CDR1 and CDR2 (germline): MNHNS, SASEGT. This CDR3 reads CASKDGGYEQYF. In DNA form, the CDR3 reads TGTGCCAGCAAGGACGGAGGCTACGAGCAGTACTTC.

This clonotype was observed many times. The chain employs TRBV7-2 and TRBJ1-2; maybe TRBD1 (5 bases). Trimming shortened V by 2 bases and J by 0 bases, and 13 bases separated the two germline ends. Germline loops: CDR1 SGHTA, CDR2 FQGNSA. The CDR3 loop spans 16 amino acids. In DNA, the CDR3 is TGTGCCAGCAGCTTATTTGCGCAGGGCTCTAACTATGGCTACACCTTC. It codes for CASSLFAQGSNYGYTF.

The chain links TRBV3-1 to TRBJ1-1, with D possibly being TRBD1 (5 bases). Trimming removed 3 bases at V and 10 bases at J, with 18 bases between. The length of the CDR3 is 14 residues. Germline CDR1 LGHDT, CDR2 YNNKEL (reference sequence). The CDR3 loop reads CASSHAVGTQGAFF. The CDR3 DNA reads as TGTGCCAGCAGCCACGCTGTGGGTACCCAGGGAGCTTTCTTT.

This clonotype was seen many times. The V call is TRBV7-2, the J call TRBJ2-1, with 7 bases identical to TRBD2. The CDR3 sequence is 13 residues long. CDR1 SGHTA and CDR2 FQGNSA come from the germline V gene. Losses at the gene ends were 5 bases for V and 6 bases for J; bases not matched to a gene: 4. The CDR3 DNA sequence: TGTGCCAGCAGCACCCCTAGCGGCAATGAGCAGTTCTTC. It is translated as CASSTPSGNEQFF. The whole variable domain, filled in from reference TRBV7-2 and TRBJ2-1, reads GAGVSQSPSNKVTEKGKDVELRCDPISGHTALYWYRQSLGQGLEFLIYFQGNSAPDKSGLPSDRFSAERTGGSVSTLTIQRTQQEDSAVYLCASSTPSGNEQFFGPGTRLTVL.

This clonotype was seen many times. The chain combines TRBV7-9 with TRBJ1-3; D is uncertain. V lost 5 bases and J 0 bases, leaving 11 bases between the germline ends. The CDR3 contains 15 residues. The germline V gene encodes CDR1 SEHNR and CDR2 FQNEAQ (reference sequence). CDR3 sequence: CASSLMASSGNTIYF. The CDR3 nucleotides read TGTGCCAGCAGCCTCATGGCGTCCTCTGGAAACACCATATATTTT.

This clonotype was counted at least ten times. The V gene is TRBV4-1, the J gene TRBJ2-7; TRBD1 might be the D (6 bases). V was cut by 5 bases and J by 7 bases, with 24 bases left in between. The CDR3 consists of 16 residues. Per germline, CDR1 MGHRA and CDR2 YSYEKL. DNA of the CDR3: TGCGCCAGCAGCTCGCCGGGACAAGGACTCTCTAGGGAGCAGTACTTC. This sequence encodes CASSSPGQGLSREQYF.

This clonotype was seen many times. This chain joins TRBV7-2 and TRBJ2-5; D possibly corresponds to TRBD1 (5 bases). V dropped 5 bases and J dropped 7 bases, with 11 bases sitting between them. This CDR3 comprises 12 residues. CDR1 is SGHTA, CDR2 FQGNSA, per germline. Here the CDR3 reads CASSLETATQYF. For the CDR3, the DNA is TGTGCCAGCAGCCTAGAGACAGCGACCCAGTACTTC. Variable domain in full (rest from reference TRBV7-2 and TRBJ2-5): GAGVSQSPSNKVTEKGKDVELRCDPISGHTALYWYRQSLGQGLEFLIYFQGNSAPDKSGLPSDRFSAERTGGSVSTLTIQRTQQEDSAVYLCASSLETATQYFGPGTRLLVL.

In this sample, this clonotype turned up many times. The J gene is TRBJ1-3, the V gene TRBV9; D unclear. Germline V CDR1 and CDR2: SGDLS, YYNGEE. The V end was cut by 4 bases, the J end by 2 bases, with 16 bases between. The CDR3 length is 16 residues. The CDR3 is CASSSWVASTGNTIYF. CDR3 DNA sequence: TGTGCCAGCAGCTCCTGGGTGGCCAGCACTGGAAACACCATATATTTT.

The V gene is TRBV19, the J gene TRBJ1-1; D unclear. CDR1 is LNHDA, CDR2 SQIVND, per germline (reference sequence). The CDR3 spans 14 residues. The V end lost 5 bases, the J end lost 4 bases, and 14 bases lay between the germline ends. CDR3 bases: TGTGCCAGTAGTCAAGGCCCGTATTCCACTGAAGCTTTCTTT. This codes for CASSQGPYSTEAFF.

Comments on this clonotype: Relative to the germline gene, one junction end is altered; a read error may explain this. The rearrangement joins TRBV4-2 to TRBJ1-2; D unresolved. The germline gives CDR1 LGHNA, CDR2 YNFKEQ. The CDR3 is 15 residues long. The CDR3 is CASSQDRGGNYVYTF. The CDR3 coding sequence is TGTGCCAGCAGCCAAGATCGAGGAGGGAACTATGTCTACACCTTC.

The chain has TRBV20-1 and TRBJ1-2, with D perhaps TRBD1 (5 bases). V was pared by 6 bases and J by 2 bases, with 13 bases between. CDR1 and CDR2 (germline): DFQATT, SNEGSKA (reference sequence). The CDR3 spans 13 residues. The CDR3 DNA is TGCAGTGCCTTCTCGGGACGGAACTATGGCTACACCTTC. This encodes CSAFSGRNYGYTF.

This clonotype was recorded many times. The chain uses TRBV6-5 and TRBJ2-7; TRBD1 agrees at 7 bases. Germline V CDR1 and CDR2: MNHEY, SVGAGI. Trimming took 0 bases from V and 0 from J; bases not matched to a gene: 2. This CDR3 is built from 15 residues. CDR3 nucleotide sequence: TGTGCCAGCAGTTACTCTGGGGACAGCTCCTACGAGCAGTACTTC. This translates into CASSYSGDSSYEQYF.

In this sample, this clonotype turned up many times. V usage is TRBV27 and J usage is TRBJ1-5, with a tentative D call TRBD1 (6 bases). Trimming shortened V by 4 bases and J by 3 bases, and 13 bases separated the two germline ends. The germline V gene has CDR1 MNHEY and CDR2 SMNVEV (reference sequence). This CDR3 spans 15 amino acids. The DNA of the CDR3 is TGTGCCAGCAGTTCCTACCGGGACAACAATCAGCCCCAGCATTTT. As protein: CASSSYRDNNQPQHF.

There are many counts of this clonotype. This rearrangement joins TRBV6-2 or TRBV6-3 to TRBJ2-5; TRBD2 is a possible D gene (6 bases). V was pared by 5 bases and J by 4 bases, with 8 bases between. The CDR3 contains 12 residues. Germline loops: CDR1 MNHEY, CDR2 SVGEGT. The CDR3 nucleotides are TGTGCCAGCAGTAGGACTATAGAGACCCAGTACTTC. It translates to CASSRTIETQYF.

This clonotype has a count of ten or more. The rearrangement uses TRBV28 and TRBJ1-1, with TRBD1 as a possible D gene (5 bases). The CDR3 consists of 14 residues. V gave up 3 bases and J gave up 3 bases, with 11 bases separating them. Germline CDR1 MDHEN, CDR2 SYDVKM. The CDR3 coding sequence is TGTGCCAGCAGTTTCCGCAGGGTTTACACTGAAGCTTTCTTT. It is translated as CASSFRRVYTEAFF.

This clonotype was recorded many times. The genes are TRBV6-2 or TRBV6-3 and TRBJ2-1, with 9 positions matching TRBD2. This CDR3 has 15 residues. Germline V gene lookup returns CDR1 MNHEY and CDR2 SVGEGT. The V segment lost 2 bases and the J segment 6 bases; nucleotides outside the gene matches: 5. This chain's CDR3 is CASSYSTSGLNEQFF. DNA of the CDR3: TGTGCCAGCAGTTACAGCACTAGCGGGCTCAATGAGCAGTTCTTC.

This clonotype was detected ten times or more. The rearrangement links TRBV7-2 to TRBJ2-1, with TRBD2 matching 11 bases. From germline, CDR1 is SGHTA and CDR2 FQGNSA. The J segment lost 6 bases and the V segment lost 2 bases, leaving 6 bases of the junction unmatched. CDR3 length: 16 residues. The CDR3 loop is CASSLLLAGGGNEQFF. CDR3 sequence (DNA): TGTGCCAGCAGCTTATTATTAGCGGGGGGGGGCAATGAGCAGTTCTTC. Based on the CDR3 plus reference TRBV7-2 and TRBJ2-1, the full variable domain is GAGVSQSPSNKVTEKGKDVELRCDPISGHTALYWYRQSLGQGLEFLIYFQGNSAPDKSGLPSDRFSAERTGGSVSTLTIQRTQQEDSAVYLCASSLLLAGGGNEQFFGPGTRLTVL.

This clonotype came up many times. The rearrangement links TRBV10-3 to TRBJ1-6; TRBD1 matches at 8 bases. CDR1 and CDR2 from the germline V gene are ENHRY and SYGVKD. The CDR3 runs to 15 residues. Losses at the gene ends were 3 bases for V and 5 bases for J; bases not matched to a gene: 3. The CDR3 DNA is TGTGCCATCAGTGAAGGGGGACAGGATAATTCACCCCTCCACTTT. This gives the protein CAISEGGQDNSPLHF.